This entry lists 22 T cell receptor beta chains sequenced from one sample in a study of human T cells and chemical hapten exposure. Time point reported: pre-sensitization, week 0. Treatment noted: therapeutic diphenylcyclopropenone sensitization with weekly scalp DPC. TCRdb re-called the RACE reads with MiXCR, one entry per CDR3 protein. The sample holds under 200,000 distinct CDR3 sequences, 30% seen once. Sequencing used whole blood, obtained in connection with sensitization to the hapten diphenylcyclopropenone (DPC). The receptors originated from a young woman with alopecia areata. Some clones in this sample may be carry-over from other donors' samples.

This clonotype was found once. This chain links TRBV5-1 with TRBJ2-3; 8 bases line up with TRBD2. Germline V lookup: CDR1 SGHRS, CDR2 YFSETQ. The CDR3 is 15 amino acids. V trimming: 5 bases; J trimming: 0 bases; junction bases outside the gene matches: 5. CDR3 coding DNA: TGCGCCAGCAGTCCCACTAGCGGAAGCACAGATACGCAGTATTTT. As protein: CASSPTSGSTDTQYF.

The rearrangement uses TRBV5-1 and TRBJ2-7; a possible D gene is TRBD1 (6 bases). Trimming took off 4 bases at V and 6 bases at J, with 14 bases between the two ends. CDR3 size: 13 residues. Germline CDR1 reads SGHRS; CDR2 reads YFSETQ. The CDR3 DNA sequence: TGCGCCAGCAGCAGGGACATTGGAGGCGAGCAGTACTTC. This codes for CASSRDIGGEQYF. The complete variable domain, with remaining parts taken from reference TRBV5-1 and TRBJ2-7, reads KAGVTQTPRYLIKTRGQQVTLSCSPISGHRSVSWYQQTPGQGLQFLFEYFSETQRNKGNFPGRFSGRQFSNSRSEMNVSTLELGDSALYLCASSRDIGGEQYFGPGTRLTVT.

This clonotype came up a few times. The chain has TRBV2 and TRBJ2-7; tentatively, D is TRBD1 (5 bases). The length of the CDR3 is 12 residues. Trimming removed 6 bases at V and 4 bases at J, with 10 bases between. Germline CDR1 and CDR2: SNHLY and FYNNEI. CDR3 in DNA: TGTGCCAGCAGACCCGACAGTTACGAGCAGTACTTC. Protein sequence: CASRPDSYEQYF.

Concerning this clonotype: With a much larger clone just one base away, this may be a read error. The chain links TRBV28 to TRBJ2-1; D ambiguous. With 5 bases removed from V and 2 bases from J, the gap between germline ends came to 4 bases. Germline-derived CDR1 and CDR2 are MDHEN and SYDVKM. CDR3 length: 12 residues. CDR3 bases: TGTGCCAGCAGTCAGGCCTACAATGAGCAGTTCTTC. Its protein is CASSQAYNEQFF. Full variable domain (rest looked up from reference TRBV28 and TRBJ2-1): DVKVTQSSRYLVKRTGEKVFLECVQDMDHENMFWYRQDPGLGLRLIYFSYDVKMKEKGDIPEGYSVSREKKERFSLILESASTNQTSMYLCASSQAYNEQFFGPGTRLTVL.

The chain has TRBV7-2 and TRBJ2-7; 12 nucleotides match TRBD2. Germline lookup yields CDR1 SGHTA and CDR2 FQGNSA. The V and J ends lost 4 bases and 6 bases, in that order; junction bases with no gene match: 1. The CDR3 covers 13 residues. The CDR3 sequence: CASSWGLAGEQYF. In DNA form, the CDR3 reads TGTGCCAGCAGCTGGGGACTAGCGGGCGAGCAGTACTTC.

The V and J genes are TRBV7-2 and TRBJ2-5; 7 positions agree with TRBD1. The CDR3 contains 15 residues. The V gene end was trimmed by 5 bases and the J gene end by 2 bases; junction bases not matched to a gene: 8. Per germline, CDR1 SGHTA and CDR2 FQGNSA. The chain's CDR3 is CASSPPGQLQETQYF. CDR3 DNA: TGTGCCAGCAGCCCTCCGGGACAGTTACAAGAGACCCAGTACTTC.

The chain links TRBV28 to TRBJ2-3; no clear D gene. This CDR3 is built from 13 residues. CDR1 is MDHEN and CDR2 is SYDVKM in the germline V gene. V dropped 4 bases and J dropped 4 bases, with 9 bases sitting between them. The chain's CDR3 is CASSSRRPDTQYF. CDR3 coding DNA: TGTGCCAGCAGTTCCCGCCGACCAGATACGCAGTATTTT.

This chain uses TRBV28 with TRBJ2-3; D ambiguous. The CDR3 length is 14 residues. V dropped 2 bases and J dropped 5 bases, with 11 bases sitting between them. Germline V CDR1 and CDR2: MDHEN, SYDVKM. CDR3 sequence (DNA): TGTGCCAGCAGTTTAATTTCGGCGCAAGATACGCAGTATTTT. Translation gives CASSLISAQDTQYF.

This clonotype has a handful of counts. The V call is TRBV2, the J call TRBJ2-1; 10 nucleotides match TRBD2. After removal of 7 bases from V and 1 base from J, the junction contained 4 bases not matched to a gene. Looked up from germline, CDR1 is SNHLY and CDR2 is FYNNEI. The CDR3 loop spans 15 amino acids. The CDR3, as DNA: TGTGCCAGCAAAGGGGGACTAGCGTCCTACAATGAGCAGTTCTTC. It codes for CASKGGLASYNEQFF.

This clonotype has ten or more counts. Sequence at one end of the junction differs from germline and may be a read error. The chain has TRBV5-1 and TRBJ1-5, with TRBD1 identical over 9 bases. The CDR3 contains 14 residues. Germline V lookup: CDR1 SGHRS, CDR2 YFSETQ. The CDR3 loop reads CASSLGQGGQPQHF. In nucleotides, the CDR3 is TGTGCCAGCAGCCTGGGACAGGGAGGTCAGCCCCAGCATTTT.

The V and J genes are TRBV10-3 and TRBJ1-6; 10 bases are a match to TRBD1. Per germline, CDR1 ENHRY and CDR2 SYGVKD. The CDR3 length is 15 residues. V was clipped by 6 bases and J by 8 bases; unmatched bases: 7. CDR3 bases: TGTGCCATCAGAGACCCGGGACAGGGGTATTCACCCCTCCACTTT. This codes for CAIRDPGQGYSPLHF.

This clonotype appeared a few times. The genes are TRBV7-2 and TRBJ2-3; D uncertain. Trimming took off 4 bases at V and 0 bases at J, with 8 bases between the two ends. The CDR3 has 14 amino acids. CDR1 SGHTA and CDR2 FQGNSA come from the germline V gene. The CDR3 sequence is CASSSFLSTDTQYF. For the CDR3, the DNA is TGTGCCAGCAGCTCCTTTCTTAGCACAGATACGCAGTATTTT.

The chain couples TRBV28 to TRBJ1-2, with D possibly being TRBD1 (5 bases). The CDR3 covers 13 residues. The germline gives CDR1 MDHEN, CDR2 SYDVKM. The V and J ends lost 4 bases and 7 bases respectively, with 13 bases between them. DNA for the CDR3: TGTGCCAGCAGTTCCCGGGGCATTTTTGGCTACACCTTC. Its protein is CASSSRGIFGYTF.

The chain joins TRBV10-2 to TRBJ2-7; D might be TRBD1 or TRBD2, each matching 5 bases. Looked up from germline, CDR1 is WSHSY and CDR2 is SAAADI. The ends were cut back, 3 bases at V and 2 bases at J, with 11 bases in the middle. The CDR3 totals 14 residues. CDR3 DNA: TGCGCCAGCAGTGATCCGGGACGCACCTACGAGCAGTACTTC. Its translation is CASSDPGRTYEQYF.

The chain employs TRBV7-9 and TRBJ2-7, with a possible D match to TRBD1 (6 bases). The CDR3 spans 15 residues. The V and J ends lost 5 bases and 3 bases respectively, with 17 bases between them. Germline V gene sequence: CDR1 SEHNR, CDR2 FQNEAQ (reference sequence). The CDR3 coding sequence is TGTGCCAGCAGCCTTACAGGGTCAGGGTTCTACGAGCAGTACTTC. This sequence encodes CASSLTGSGFYEQYF. Variable domain in full (rest from reference TRBV7-9 and TRBJ2-7): DTGVSQNPRHKITKRGQNVTFRCDPISEHNRLYWYRQTLGQGPEFLTYFQNEAQLEKSRLLSDRFSAERPKGSFSTLEIQRTEQGDSAMYLCASSLTGSGFYEQYFGPGTRLTVT.

V usage is TRBV4-2 and J usage is TRBJ1-6, with a weak D call TRBD1 (6 bases). Germline assignment: CDR1 LGHNA and CDR2 YNFKEQ. Trimming removed 1 base from V and 9 bases from J, with 16 bases in between. CDR3 length equals 16 residues. DNA for the CDR3: TGTGCCAGCAGCCAAGTGGGGGGGCCCCTTGGTTCACCCCTCCACTTT. This codes for CASSQVGGPLGSPLHF.

The sample holds a few counts of this clonotype. The J gene is TRBJ2-7, the V gene TRBV12-3 or TRBV12-4, with D possibly matching TRBD1 (5 bases). The CDR3 totals 15 residues. V dropped 5 bases and J dropped 2 bases, with 16 bases sitting between them. CDR3 region: CASSPQGSRAYEQYF. For the CDR3, the DNA is TGTGCCAGCAGTCCCCAGGGTTCCCGGGCCTACGAGCAGTACTTC.

This sequence joins TRBV2 and TRBJ1-2; TRBD1 might be the D (6 bases). The CDR3 extends over 13 amino acids. Trimming pared 11 bases from V and 4 bases from J, leaving 17 bases between. Germline V gene data show CDR1 as SNHLY and CDR2 as FYNNEI. The CDR3 is CAGSRGFLYGYTF. DNA of the CDR3: TGTGCCGGGAGCAGGGGATTCCTCTATGGCTACACCTTC.

The chain has TRBV2 and TRBJ2-1; 8 bases match TRBD2. The junction had 7 bases not matched to a gene; V was cut back by 5 bases and J by 10 bases. The CDR3 is made up of 13 amino acids. Germline lookup yields CDR1 SNHLY and CDR2 FYNNEI. The CDR3 sequence is CASSSGGDREQFF. For the CDR3, the DNA is TGTGCCAGCAGTAGCGGGGGAGACAGGGAGCAGTTCTTC.

The chain joins TRBV12-3 or TRBV12-4 to TRBJ2-6; no clear D gene. This CDR3 contains 15 residues. V was trimmed by 3 bases and J by 0 bases, leaving 6 bases between them. The CDR3 loop is CASSFGRSGANVLTF. CDR3 DNA sequence: TGTGCCAGCAGTTTCGGCCGCTCTGGGGCCAACGTCCTGACTTTC.

The sample holds a few counts of this clonotype. The chain joins TRBV6-1 to TRBJ2-7, with TRBD2 matching over 10 bases. The CDR3 is 15 amino acids. Germline trimming cut 2 bases from V and 5 bases from J; bases unmatched to any gene: 6. Germline assignment: CDR1 MNHNS and CDR2 SASEGT. CDR3 loop: CASSEPSSGSNEQYF. The CDR3 coding sequence is TGTGCCAGCAGTGAACCTTCTAGCGGGAGTAACGAGCAGTACTTC.

The chain links TRBV12-3 or TRBV12-4 to TRBJ1-1; 7 bases match TRBD1. The length of the CDR3 is 14 residues. V dropped 7 bases and J dropped 0; count of bases not matched to a gene: 5. The CDR3 loop reads CASTQGQMNTEAFF. The CDR3 DNA reads as TGTGCCAGCACTCAGGGACAGATGAACACTGAAGCTTTCTTT.